This T cell receptor (beta chain) originates from a study of T cell responses to AZD1222 COVID-19 vaccine. Note on this clone: Antigen unknown. At one end, the junction sequence differs from germline, possibly due to a read error.

Assay used: immunoSEQ multiplex PCR; TCRdb lists only in-frame clones, some missing. Altogether about 70,000 clones are present, about nine tenths being singletons, with the ten largest covering more than 2.5%. CDR1 and CDR2 (germline): MNHEY, SVGAGI. This CDR3 comprises 13 residues. Study observations and caveats: The study found Spike-specific TCR breadth and depth rose after two AZD1222 doses. CD4 TCRs covered the whole spike, strongest at regions 160-218 and 743-854.

The source of this sequence is an adult who received the AZD1222 COVID-19 vaccine. The sample here was peripheral blood, taken 28 days after the second AZD1222 dose. The chain carries TRBV6-5 and TRBJ1-2, with unresolved D. CDR3 sequence reads: CASSDSADLPHTF. As DNA, the CDR3 is TGTGCCAGCAGTGACTCGGCAGATCTCCCTCACACCTTC.